This note documents a single T cell receptor beta chain sequence. This clonotype was seen only a few times. Its antigen remains undetermined. Qualities for individual bases were not recorded, and no much larger clone is one base off. The library came from 5' RACE. The listed sequencing device is Illumina HiSeq 2000. Template switching introduced a universal primer binding site; the final cDNA contained a unique molecular identifier, enabling accurate counting of TCR cDNA molecules. Specific primers in the conserved constant-segment region were used to synthesize first-strand cDNA for TCR alpha and beta chains. Each cDNA library was double barcoded, with a SMART-Mk sample barcode plus Illumina barcodes, to control for contamination. Two successive PCR steps introduced TruSeq adapter sequences along with Illumina sample barcodes. The TCR alpha and beta cDNA libraries were sequenced on the Illumina HiSeq platform using custom primers. Processing in the source paper ran as follows. Raw reads were processed with MiGEC to extract unique molecular identifiers, and MiXCR was used to determine CDR3 positions. Recombination models were inferred per individual with the repgenHMM and IGoR tools using an EM algorithm. The analysis of shared clonotypes was done with the tcR package in R, with sharing normalized by the product of cloneset sizes. Out-of-frame nonproductive sequences were analyzed to study raw recombination free of thymic and clonal selection effects. TCRdb handled the public reads itself, with Q25 trimming in fastp and clone calling in MiXCR, and kept productive beta chains. CDR3 protein duplicates are merged, each entry listing the most common genes and DNA. Clone size and V and J calls follow TCRdb, not the original study. The sample has 1.5 million to 2 million distinct CDR3 sequences on record, about 30% of them singletons. The ten largest clones add up to 0.27% of the sample.

V is shortened by 3 bases, J by 5 bases, and the region joining them spans 11 bases. Taken from cysteine to phenylalanine, the CDR3 has 15 residues. Only CDR3 DNA remains: 45 bases, in frame from the first base. Only healthy Caucasian donors were included. This sample stems from a study of identical twins (dated by TCRdb to 2016 to 2017). Notes on the research overall: The study deep-sequenced TCR alpha and beta repertoires from monozygotic twins, unrelated adults of various ages and cord blood to test whether fetal clonotypes persist. Replicate twin experiments were performed at different times using different library preparation protocols to rule out contamination. Points the paper makes about the study in general: In monozygotic twins, out-of-frame TCR alpha sharing was systematically underestimated by recombination models, although the models agreed with sharing between unrelated individuals. Compared with coincidental sharing between unrelated individuals, out-of-frame TCR alpha sequences shared between twins showed an excess of sequences with low generation probability. Invariant T cells such as MAIT and iNKT could partly confound zero-insertion analyses, although diverse VJ usage argued against such confounding for most clonotypes. In beta out-of-frame sequences, excess twin sharing was weaker, because having fewer shared sequences lowered the signal-to-noise ratio. Because the same donors could not be followed over many years, the conclusions relied on cross-sectional statistical analysis. Abundant cord blood beta clonotypes carried fewer insertions; young adult naive repertoires showed a weaker similar trend, while memory repertoires showed none.

The sequence links TRBV12-3 or TRBV12-4 to TRBJ1-6; the D segment could be TRBD1, given 6 matching bases. The receptor's source is a newborn girl in good health. Sequencing was done on a sample of cord blood. CDR3 loop: CASSFGQTNNSPLHF. The DNA is as follows: TGTGCCAGCAGTTTCGGACAGACGAATAATTCACCCCTCCACTTT.